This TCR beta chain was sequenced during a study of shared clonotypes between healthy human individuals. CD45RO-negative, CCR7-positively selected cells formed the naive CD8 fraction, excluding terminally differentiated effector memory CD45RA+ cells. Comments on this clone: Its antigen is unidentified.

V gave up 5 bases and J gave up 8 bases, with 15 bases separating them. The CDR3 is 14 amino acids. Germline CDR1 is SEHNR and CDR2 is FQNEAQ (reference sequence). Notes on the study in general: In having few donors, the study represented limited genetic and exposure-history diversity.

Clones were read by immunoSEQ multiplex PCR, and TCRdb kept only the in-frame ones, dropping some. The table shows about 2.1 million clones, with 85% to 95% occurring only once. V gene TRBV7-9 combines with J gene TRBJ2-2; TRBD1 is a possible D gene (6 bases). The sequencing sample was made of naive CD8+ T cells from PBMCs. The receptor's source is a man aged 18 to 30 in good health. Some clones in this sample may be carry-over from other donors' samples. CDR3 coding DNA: TGTGCCAGCAGCGAATTGACAGGACGGGGGGAGCTGTTTTTT. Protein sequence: CASSELTGRGELFF.